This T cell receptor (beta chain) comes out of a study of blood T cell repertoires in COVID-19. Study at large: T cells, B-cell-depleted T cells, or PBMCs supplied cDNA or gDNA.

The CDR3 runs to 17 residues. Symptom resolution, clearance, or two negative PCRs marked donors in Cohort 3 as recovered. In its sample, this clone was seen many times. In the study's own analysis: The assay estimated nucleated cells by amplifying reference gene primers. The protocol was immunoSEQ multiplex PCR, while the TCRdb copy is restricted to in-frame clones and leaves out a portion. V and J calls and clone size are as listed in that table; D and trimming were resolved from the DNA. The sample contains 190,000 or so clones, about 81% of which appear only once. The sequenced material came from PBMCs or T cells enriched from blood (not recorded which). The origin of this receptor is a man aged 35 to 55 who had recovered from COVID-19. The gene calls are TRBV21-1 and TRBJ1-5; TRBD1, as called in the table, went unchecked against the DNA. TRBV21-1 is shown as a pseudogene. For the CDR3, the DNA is TGTGCCAGCAGCAAACCCGGGACAGACTATAGCAATCAGCCCCAGCATTTT. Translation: CASSKPGTDYSNQPQHF.